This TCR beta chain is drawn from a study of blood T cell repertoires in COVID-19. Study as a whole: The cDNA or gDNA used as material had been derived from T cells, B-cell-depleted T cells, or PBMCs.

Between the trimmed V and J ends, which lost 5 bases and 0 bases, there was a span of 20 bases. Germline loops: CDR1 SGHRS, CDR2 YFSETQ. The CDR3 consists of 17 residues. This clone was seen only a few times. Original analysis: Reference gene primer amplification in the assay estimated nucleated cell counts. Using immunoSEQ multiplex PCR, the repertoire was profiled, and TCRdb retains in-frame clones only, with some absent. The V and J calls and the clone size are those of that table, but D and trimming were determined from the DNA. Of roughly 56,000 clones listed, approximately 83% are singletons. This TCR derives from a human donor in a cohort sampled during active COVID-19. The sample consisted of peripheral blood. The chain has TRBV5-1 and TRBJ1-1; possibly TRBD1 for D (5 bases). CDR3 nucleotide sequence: TGCGCCAGCAGACTCGATATCGGGCCAGGGATGAACACTGAAGCTTTCTTT. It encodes CASRLDIGPGMNTEAFF.